The source of this TCR beta chain is a study of patients and donors after allogeneic stem cell transplantation. V was clipped by 2 bases and J by 1 base, with 10 bases between them. The CDR3 has 15 residues. The germline V gene has CDR1 SGHTA and CDR2 FQGTGA. This clonotype was recorded a few times. Via MiXCR, TCRdb re-called the RT-PCR reads, giving one row per CDR3 protein. The repertoire includes roughly 230,000 distinct CDR3 sequences, around 14% of them detected once, and under 14% sits in the top ten. The rearrangement uses TRBV7-3 and TRBJ2-3; no definite D call. Sequencing was performed on blood, either unsorted or a sorted T cell fraction (not recorded which). The receptor was derived from a human donor who was either an allogeneic HSCT recipient or a stem cell or donor lymphocyte infusion donor (not recorded which). It is not recorded whose cells these are; they may come from a transplant donor. Written as DNA, the CDR3 is TGTGCCAGCAGCTTATCCCTCCCGGGCACAGATACGCAGTATTTT. Translation: CASSLSLPGTDTQYF.